A selection of T cell receptor beta chains follows, all from one sample in a study of T-cell memory formation after mild COVID-19. TCRdb independently ran MiXCR on the 5' RACE reads; one entry per CDR3 protein. Of some 130,000 distinct CDR3 sequences in the sample, roughly 6% were seen once. Sequencing used PBMCs or a T cell subset sorted from them (not recorded which). All receptors come from an adult woman who had mild COVID-19 (a few samples of this study predate the infection). Cell type and time point are not known. Both conserved end residues are part of each CDR3. The D gene is left open where the match is weak. Size tells how often a clone was seen (once, few, many) or the class of an expanded clone, and some rows leave it out.

abundance	v_gene	j_gene	d_gene	CDR3aa	CDR3nt
-	TRBV24-1	TRBJ2-7	TRBD2	CATQASGAYEQYF	TGTGCCACCCAGGCTAGCGGAGCCTACGAGCAGTACTTC
-	TRBV7-2	TRBJ2-1	TRBD2	CASSRDSGGPYNEQFF	TGTGCCAGCAGCCGAGATAGCGGGGGACCATACAATGAGCAGTTCTTC
many	TRBV25-1	TRBJ1-6	-	CASSGGGQLHF	TGTGCCAGCAGTGGCGGAGGACAGCTCCACTTT
-	TRBV7-2	TRBJ2-7	-	CASSLGGASGYEQYF	TGTGCCAGCAGCTTAGGGGGGGCCTCGGGCTACGAGCAGTACTTC
many	TRBV9	TRBJ1-2	-	CASSVSDSPGYGYTF	TGTGCCAGCAGCGTTTCAGACAGTCCCGGCTATGGCTACACCTTC
few	TRBV18	TRBJ1-5	-	CASSPRDMANQPQHF	TGTGCCAGCTCACCACGTGACATGGCTAATCAGCCCCAGCATTTT
-	TRBV20-1	TRBJ2-5	TRBD1	CSARDPQTGGGPQYF	TGCAGTGCTAGAGATCCCCAGACAGGGGGGGGACCTCAGTACTTC
-	TRBV7-2	TRBJ2-5	TRBD2	CASSLEELAGGQTQYF	TGTGCCAGCAGCTTAGAGGAGCTAGCGGGAGGGCAGACCCAGTACTTC
many	TRBV12-3/TRBV12-4	TRBJ1-2	-	CASSLVDSRPGYTF	TGTGCCAGCAGTTTGGTGGACAGTCGACCCGGCTACACCTTC
-	TRBV9	TRBJ1-6	-	CASSELERGNSPLHF	TGTGCCAGCAGCGAGCTTGAGAGGGGGAATTCACCCCTCCACTTT
many	TRBV24-1	TRBJ2-3	-	CATSAARGRRVAGTDTQYF	TGTGCCACCAGTGCGGCTCGCGGGCGTCGAGTCGCCGGGACAGATACGCAGTATTTT
-	TRBV11-2	TRBJ2-2	-	CASSSRLGTDTGELFF	TGTGCCAGCAGCTCGCGCCTCGGGACCGACACCGGGGAGCTGTTTTTT
-	TRBV5-1	TRBJ2-5	TRBD2	CASSLGSGSETQYF	TGCGCCAGCAGCTTGGGCAGCGGGAGTGAGACCCAGTACTTC
-	TRBV12-3/TRBV12-4	TRBJ2-6	-	CASNAGANVLTF	TGTGCCAGCAACGCTGGGGCCAACGTCCTGACTTTC
few	TRBV12-3/TRBV12-4	TRBJ1-5	-	CASSLAGRNQPQHF	TGTGCCAGCAGTTTGGCAGGGAGGAATCAGCCCCAGCATTTT
-	TRBV7-9	TRBJ2-7	TRBD1	CASSLETRGRLYEQYF	TGTGCCAGCAGCTTAGAGACCAGGGGGCGCCTCTACGAGCAGTACTTC
-	TRBV2	TRBJ2-1	-	CASSDAGTEQFF	TGTGCCAGCAGTGATGCAGGGACTGAGCAGTTCTTC
-	TRBV18	TRBJ2-7	TRBD2	CASSLAVAGGLPEQYF	TGTGCCAGCTCACTCGCGGTCGCGGGAGGCCTCCCGGAGCAGTACTTC
few	TRBV6-2/TRBV6-3	TRBJ2-3	TRBD2	CASSLGLAGADTQYF	TGTGCCAGCAGTTTGGGACTAGCGGGAGCAGATACGCAGTATTTT
few	TRBV6-6	TRBJ2-2	TRBD1	CASSYGFGTGSTGELFF	TGTGCCAGCAGTTACGGGTTCGGGACAGGGTCCACCGGGGAGCTGTTTTTT
few	TRBV3-1	TRBJ2-7	-	CASSTRGGSEQYF	TGTGCCAGCAGCACCCGAGGAGGTAGCGAGCAGTACTTC
few	TRBV4-3	TRBJ2-3	-	CASSQGNAADTQYF	TGCGCCAGCAGCCAAGGAAACGCGGCAGATACGCAGTATTTT
-	TRBV9	TRBJ2-7	TRBD2	CASSVAPSGRAYEQYF	TGTGCCAGCAGCGTAGCTCCTAGCGGGAGGGCTTACGAGCAGTACTTC
-	TRBV5-1	TRBJ1-3	-	CASSLPGGTGNTIYF	TGCGCCAGCAGCCTCCCCGGGGGCACTGGAAACACCATATATTTT
-	TRBV27	TRBJ1-2	-	CASRPDRLNYGYTF	TGTGCCAGCAGACCGGACAGACTTAACTATGGCTACACCTTC
many	TRBV5-5	TRBJ2-2	-	CASSLGQAENTGELFF	TGTGCCAGCAGCTTGGGTCAAGCAGAGAACACCGGGGAGCTGTTTTTT
many	TRBV12-3/TRBV12-4	TRBJ2-5	TRBD2	CASKTGGQETQYF	TGTGCCAGCAAAACGGGGGGGCAAGAGACCCAGTACTTC
few	TRBV7-9	TRBJ2-2	TRBD1	CASRTGGHGELFF	TGTGCCAGCAGGACAGGGGGCCACGGGGAGCTGTTTTTT
few	TRBV7-2	TRBJ1-1	-	CASSGRDGGTEAFF	TGTGCCAGCAGCGGTAGGGACGGAGGAACTGAAGCTTTCTTT
many	TRBV29-1	TRBJ2-3	TRBD2	CSVPGTSGTDTQYF	TGCAGCGTCCCCGGGACTAGCGGCACAGATACGCAGTATTTT
many	TRBV12-3/TRBV12-4	TRBJ2-7	TRBD2	CASRTGGPGEQYF	TGTGCCAGCAGGACGGGGGGGCCGGGGGAGCAGTACTTC